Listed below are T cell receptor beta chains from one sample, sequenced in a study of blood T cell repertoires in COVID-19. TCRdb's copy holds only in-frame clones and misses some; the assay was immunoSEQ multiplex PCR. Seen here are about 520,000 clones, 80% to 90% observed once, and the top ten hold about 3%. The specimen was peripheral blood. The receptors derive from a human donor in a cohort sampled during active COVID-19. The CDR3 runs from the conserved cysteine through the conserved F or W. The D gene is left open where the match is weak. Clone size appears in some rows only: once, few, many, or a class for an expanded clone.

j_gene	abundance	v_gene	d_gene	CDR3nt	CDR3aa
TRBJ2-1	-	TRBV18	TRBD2	TGTGCCAGCTCAGCTACTAGCGGTTCCTACAATGAGCAGTTCTTC	CASSATSGSYNEQFF
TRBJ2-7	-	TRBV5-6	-	TGTGCCAGCCGCTTGGCGGGGGCAGGGGGCTTATACGAGCAGTACTTC	CASRLAGAGGLYEQYF
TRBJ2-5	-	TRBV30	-	TGTGCCTGGAGTGTAAGAGGCGTTCGTGAGACCCAGTACTTC	CAWSVRGVRETQYF
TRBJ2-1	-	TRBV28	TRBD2	TGTGCCAGCAGTTTAGGGACTAGCGACAATGAGCAGTTCTTC	CASSLGTSDNEQFF
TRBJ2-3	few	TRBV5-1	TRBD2	TGCGCCAGCAGCATCCGCAGCGGGAGGGCGGGAGATACGCAGTATTTT	CASSIRSGRAGDTQYF
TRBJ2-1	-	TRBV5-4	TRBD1	TGTGCCAGCAGAGAGACTCGGCAGGGGGTCGACAATGAGCAGTTCTTC	CASRETRQGVDNEQFF
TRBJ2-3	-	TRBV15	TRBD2	TGTGCCACCAGCGGAAGGACTAGCGTAGATACGCAGTATTTT	CATSGRTSVDTQYF
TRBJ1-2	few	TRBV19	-	TGTGCCAGTAGTCGCCAGGGTGGTGTGTCGGGCTACACCTTC	CASSRQGGVSGYTF
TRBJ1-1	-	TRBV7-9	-	TGTGCCAGCAGCTTAGAGGACTACACTGAAGCTTTCTTT	CASSLEDYTEAFF
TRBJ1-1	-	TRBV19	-	TGTGCCAGTAAGTCGGGGGGATACACTGAAGCTTTCTTT	CASKSGGYTEAFF
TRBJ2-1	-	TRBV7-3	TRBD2	TGTGCCAGCAGCCCGTGGGGGGGACTAGGGCAGTTCTTC	CASSPWGGLGQFF
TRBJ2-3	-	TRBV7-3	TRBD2	TGTGCCAGCAGCTATTCGGGAGGGCTGTCAGATACGCAGTATTTT	CASSYSGGLSDTQYF
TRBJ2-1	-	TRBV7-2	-	TGTGCCAGCAGCTTGGACTATTTAGCCAATGAGCAGTTCTTC	CASSLDYLANEQFF
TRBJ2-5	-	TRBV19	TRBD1	TGTGCCAGTAGCAACGACAGGGGGAAAGAGACCCAGTACTTC	CASSNDRGKETQYF
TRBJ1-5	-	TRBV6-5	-	TGTGCCAGCAGTTACTCGGTGCCAGGGGCTCAGCCCCAGCATTTT	CASSYSVPGAQPQHF
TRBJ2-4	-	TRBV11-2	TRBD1	TGTGCCAGCAGCTTATTTGGGGGAGGACAGGGACCAGGCCAAAACATTCAGTACTTC	CASSLFGGGQGPGQNIQYF
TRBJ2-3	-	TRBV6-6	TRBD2	TGTGCCAGCAGATATAGCGGGATGGGGGCAGATACGCAGTATTTT	CASRYSGMGADTQYF
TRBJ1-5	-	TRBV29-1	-	TGCAGCGTAGGACAGCTCAATCAGCCCCAGCATTTT	CSVGQLNQPQHF
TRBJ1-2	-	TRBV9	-	TGTGCCAGCAGCGATTGGGATGGGGGGAAAGGGTATGGCTACACCTTC	CASSDWDGGKGYGYTF